The T cell receptor beta chain under discussion was sequenced for a study of blood T cell repertoires in COVID-19. Study context: The United States, Italy and Spain provided the acute and convalescent COVID-19 samples. The cDNA or gDNA used as material had been derived from T cells, B-cell-depleted T cells, or PBMCs.

V gave up 2 bases and J gave up 4 bases; unmatched junction bases: 6. In germline, CDR1 is WSHSY, CDR2 SAAADI. This CDR3 spans 16 amino acids. Original processing methods: Reference gene primer amplification gave estimated nucleated cell counts. The assay was immunoSEQ multiplex PCR, and TCRdb's table has in-frame clones only and misses some. V, J and clone size derive from that table, while D and trimming were established from the DNA sequence. The sample yields about 84,000 clones, 70% to 85% seen once. V gene TRBV10-2 combines with J gene TRBJ1-5; 9 bases line up with TRBD1. Material: peripheral blood. The TCR comes from a man in his fifties or sixties with active or convalescent COVID-19. The CDR3 loop is CASSEPPGQGNQPQHF. The CDR3 region has the DNA TGCGCCAGCAGTGAGCCTCCGGGACAGGGAAATCAGCCCCAGCATTTT.